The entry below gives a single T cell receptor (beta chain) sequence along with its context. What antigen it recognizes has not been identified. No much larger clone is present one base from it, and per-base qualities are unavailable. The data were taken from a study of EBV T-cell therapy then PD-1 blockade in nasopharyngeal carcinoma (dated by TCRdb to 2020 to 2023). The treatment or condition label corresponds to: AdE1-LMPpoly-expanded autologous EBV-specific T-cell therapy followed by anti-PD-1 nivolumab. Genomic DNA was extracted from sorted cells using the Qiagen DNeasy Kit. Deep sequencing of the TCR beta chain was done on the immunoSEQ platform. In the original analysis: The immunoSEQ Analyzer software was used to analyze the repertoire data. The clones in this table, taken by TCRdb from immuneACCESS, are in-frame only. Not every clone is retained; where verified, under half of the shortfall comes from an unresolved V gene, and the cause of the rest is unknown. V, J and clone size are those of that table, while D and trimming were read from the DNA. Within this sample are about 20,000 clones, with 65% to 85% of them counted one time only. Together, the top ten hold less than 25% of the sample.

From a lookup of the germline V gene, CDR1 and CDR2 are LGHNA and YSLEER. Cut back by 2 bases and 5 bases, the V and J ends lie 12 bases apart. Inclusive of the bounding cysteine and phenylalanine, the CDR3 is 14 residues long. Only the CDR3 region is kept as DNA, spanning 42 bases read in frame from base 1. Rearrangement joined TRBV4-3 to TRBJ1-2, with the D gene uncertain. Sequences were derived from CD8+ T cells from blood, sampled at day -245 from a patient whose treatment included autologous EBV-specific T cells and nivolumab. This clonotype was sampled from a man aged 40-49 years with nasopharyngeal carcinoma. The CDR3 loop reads CASSQSLVGYGYTF. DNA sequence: TGCGCCAGCAGCCAATCTCTAGTTGGGTATGGCTACACCTTC.